The 20 T cell receptor beta chains given below trace back to one sample, sequenced in a study of blood T cells in healthy people across ages. A second PCR of about 7 to 12 cycles used a sample-barcoded 5' primer and a J-beta primer mix. TCRdb re-derived calls from the 5' RACE reads in MiXCR, one entry per CDR3 protein. This sample yields approximately 800,000 distinct CDR3 sequences, of which about 25% are seen a single time; approximately 4% belongs to the top ten. These data were also reused for a study on T cells of mothers and their children.

The material sequenced was blood. All receptors derive from a boy younger than 18 in good health.

The chain employs TRBV18 and TRBJ2-1; D unresolved. V was shortened by 3 bases and J by 6 bases, with 9 bases between the two germline ends. CDR1 is KGHSH, CDR2 LQKENI, per germline. This CDR3 has 13 amino acids. CDR3 nucleotides: TGTGCCAGCTCACCTAAAACGGGCAATGAGCAGTTCTTC. Translation gives CASSPKTGNEQFF.

CDR3 sequence (DNA): TGCAGTGCTAGAGTCCAGGCCAGCGGGAGAGGGGATGAGCAGTTCTTC. It is translated as CSARVQASGRGDEQFF. The rearrangement links TRBV20-1 to TRBJ2-1; 8 bases fit TRBD2. V trimming: 1 base; J trimming: 8 bases; junction bases outside the gene matches: 13. Germline loops: CDR1 DFQATT, CDR2 SNEGSKA (reference sequence). The CDR3 consists of 16 residues.

CDR3 bases: TGCAGTGCTAGAGATTCCCTAGCGGCGCTTCAGTACTTC. Translating gives CSARDSLAALQYF. The rearrangement links TRBV20-1 to TRBJ2-4; 7 nucleotides align to TRBD2. CDR3 length equals 13 residues. After removal of 0 bases from V and 11 bases from J, the junction contained 7 bases not matched to a gene. CDR1 DFQATT and CDR2 SNEGSKA come from the germline V gene (reference sequence).

The V call is TRBV20-1, the J call TRBJ2-5; 7 nucleotides align to TRBD2. Unmatched junction bases numbered 9, after V lost 6 bases and J lost 2 bases. Germline V CDR1 and CDR2: DFQATT, SNEGSKA (reference sequence). The CDR3 has 14 amino acids. CDR3 protein: CSAIRDYPQETQYF. The CDR3 region has the DNA TGCAGTGCAATCCGGGACTATCCGCAAGAGACCCAGTACTTC.

The rearrangement links TRBV20-1 to TRBJ1-1; weak D call: TRBD1 (5 bases). The CDR3 spans 13 residues. Germline-derived CDR1 and CDR2 are DFQATT and SNEGSKA (reference sequence). V lost 3 bases and J 5 bases, leaving 13 bases between the germline ends. DNA for the CDR3: TGCAGTGCTAGTATGGGGGATGGTACTGAAGCTTTCTTT. It yields the protein CSASMGDGTEAFF.

The chain couples TRBV7-2 to TRBJ2-1, with 10 nucleotides matching TRBD2. V shed 4 bases and J 3 bases; nucleotides not matched to a gene: 6. Germline loops: CDR1 SGHTA, CDR2 FQGNSA. The CDR3 spans 16 residues. The CDR3 region is CASSSQRGGLYNEQFF. Here the CDR3 DNA reads TGTGCCAGCAGCTCGCAGCGGGGGGGCCTCTACAATGAGCAGTTCTTC.

The CDR3 is CASSQASMNQPQHF. DNA of the CDR3: TGTGCCAGCAGCCAAGCATCCATGAATCAGCCCCAGCATTTT. The chain has TRBV3-1 and TRBJ1-5; D is unclear. Germline CDR1 LGHDT, CDR2 YNNKEL (reference sequence). The CDR3 runs 14 residues. V was shortened by 1 base and J by 4 bases, with 8 bases between the two germline ends.

This clonotype was detected many times. This chain joins TRBV10-3 and TRBJ2-5; 7 bases line up with TRBD2. The CDR3 has 16 residues. Trimming at V came to 0 bases and at J to 0 bases, leaving 4 bases not matched to a gene. CDR1 is ENHRY, CDR2 SYGVKD, per germline. The CDR3 bases are TGTGCCATCAGTGAGTCGACGGGAGGCAACCAAGAGACCCAGTACTTC. This sequence encodes CAISESTGGNQETQYF.

The gene calls are TRBV7-9 and TRBJ1-4; D is ambiguous. V lost 2 bases and J 7 bases, leaving 11 bases between the germline ends. In germline, CDR1 is SEHNR, CDR2 FQNEAQ (reference sequence). This CDR3 region has 14 residues. The CDR3 spells CASSLYDRPEKLFF. The CDR3 bases are TGTGCCAGCAGCTTATATGACCGACCTGAAAAACTGTTTTTT.

The chain uses TRBV6-4 and TRBJ2-7; 9 bases map to TRBD1. There are 15 residues in the CDR3. CDR1 is MRHNA, CDR2 SNTAGT, per germline. The V gene end was trimmed by 3 bases and the J gene end by 3 bases; junction bases not matched to a gene: 6. The CDR3 sequence: CASSEKVGQGYEQYF. CDR3 nucleotides: TGTGCCAGCAGTGAAAAAGTGGGACAGGGCTACGAGCAGTACTTC.

J is TRBJ1-1 and V is TRBV4-3, with unresolved D. The germline V and J ends were trimmed by 0 bases and 0 bases, with 11 bases remaining between them. The CDR3 sequence is 16 residues long. Germline V gene data show CDR1 as LGHNA and CDR2 as YSLEER. CDR3 sequence reads: CASSQDQETMNTEAFF. The CDR3 bases are TGCGCCAGCAGCCAAGATCAGGAGACCATGAACACTGAAGCTTTCTTT.

The J gene is TRBJ1-1, the V gene TRBV6-4, with D perhaps matching TRBD1 (5 bases). CDR1 is MRHNA and CDR2 is SNTAGT in the germline V gene. V gave up 1 base and J gave up 4 bases, with 7 bases separating them. CDR3 length equals 13 residues. Here the CDR3 reads CASSDWGGTEAFF. CDR3 nucleotide sequence: TGTGCCAGCAGTGACTGGGGGGGCACTGAAGCTTTCTTT.

The chain links TRBV21-1 to TRBJ2-4; the table assigns TRBD1, which was not confirmed against the DNA. TRBV21-1 is a pseudogene. CDR3 length: 16 amino acids. The CDR3 sequence: CASSRLSGTGKNIQYF. In DNA, the CDR3 is TGTGCCAGTTCAAGGCTTTCCGGGACAGGGAAAAACATTCAGTACTTC.

Notes on this clonotype: A read error may account for a junction end that differs from germline. The genes are TRBV12-3 or TRBV12-4 and TRBJ2-4, with D perhaps TRBD1 (5 bases). The CDR3 covers 14 residues. The CDR3 spells CASGRARSKNIQYF. In nucleotides, the CDR3 is TGTGCCAGCGGCAGGGCCCGTTCCAAAAATATTCAGTACTTC.

The rearrangement uses TRBV28 and TRBJ2-3; 7 bases are a match to TRBD1. CDR3 size: 16 residues. V was clipped by 6 bases and J by 3 bases; unmatched bases: 12. CDR1 and CDR2 from the germline V gene are MDHEN and SYDVKM. CDR3 DNA sequence: TGTGCCAGCAGCTTCACTCCGGGACAGCAGACAGATACGCAGTATTTT. It translates to CASSFTPGQQTDTQYF.

In its sample, this clonotype was seen a few times. The gene calls are TRBV29-1 and TRBJ1-6; 7 nucleotides align to TRBD1. J lost 7 bases, V lost 4 bases, and 4 bases had no gene match. Germline V gene lookup returns CDR1 SQVTM and CDR2 ANQGSEA. The length of the CDR3 is 13 residues. The CDR3 DNA follows: TGCAGCGTTGCGTCGGACAGGAATTCACCCCTCCACTTT. The encoded protein is CSVASDRNSPLHF.

This sequence joins TRBV5-1 and TRBJ2-7; D is uncertain. This CDR3 has 14 residues. Trimming took off 3 bases at V and 4 bases at J, with 14 bases between the two ends. Germline CDR1 is SGHRS and CDR2 is YFSETQ. The CDR3 nucleotides read TGCGCCAGCAGCTCCGTTGGGGTTTCGTACGAGCAGTACTTC. Protein sequence: CASSSVGVSYEQYF.

The rearrangement links TRBV28 to TRBJ2-7; 10 nucleotides line up with TRBD2. Near its end, the DNA agrees better with TRBJ2-1, so the J call may be wrong. The germline V gene has CDR1 MDHEN and CDR2 SYDVKM. The CDR3 is made up of 15 amino acids. CDR3 region: CASSSSGRGTNEQFF. CDR3 sequence (DNA): TGTGCCAGCAGTTCAAGCGGGAGGGGTACTAATGAGCAGTTCTTC.

This clonotype has a count of ten or more. This chain links TRBV9 with TRBJ2-7; D may correspond to TRBD1 or TRBD2 (5 bases each). The ends were cut back, 2 bases at V and 5 bases at J, with 11 bases in the middle. The CDR3 contains 13 residues. CDR1 is SGDLS and CDR2 is YYNGEE in the germline V gene. CDR3 sequence reads: CASSVTDYHEQYF. The DNA for the CDR3 is TGTGCCAGCAGCGTGACAGACTACCACGAGCAGTACTTC.

This chain uses TRBV9 with TRBJ2-5; D not resolved. Trimming cost V 0 bases and J 3 bases, with 9 bases left between them. Germline loops: CDR1 SGDLS, CDR2 YYNGEE. The CDR3 consists of 14 residues. CDR3 residues: CASSVDPHKETQYF. The CDR3 coding sequence is TGTGCCAGCAGCGTAGATCCCCACAAAGAGACCCAGTACTTC.